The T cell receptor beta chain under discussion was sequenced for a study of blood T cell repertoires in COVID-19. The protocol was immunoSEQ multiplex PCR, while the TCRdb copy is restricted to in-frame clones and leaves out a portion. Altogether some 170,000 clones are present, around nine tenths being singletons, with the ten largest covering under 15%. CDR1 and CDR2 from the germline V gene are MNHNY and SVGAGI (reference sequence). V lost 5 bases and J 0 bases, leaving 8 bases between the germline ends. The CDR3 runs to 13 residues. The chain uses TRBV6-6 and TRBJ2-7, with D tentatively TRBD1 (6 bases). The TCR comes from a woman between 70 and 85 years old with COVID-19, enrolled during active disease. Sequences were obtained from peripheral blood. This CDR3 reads CASSRDTSYEQYF. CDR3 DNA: TGTGCCAGCAGTAGGGACACCTCCTACGAGCAGTACTTC.